This note documents a single T cell receptor (beta chain) sequence. Produced via immunoSEQ multiplex PCR; TCRdb's table is partial and in-frame only. Of 100,000 to 150,000 clones in the sample, approximately 74% are singletons; the top ten hold approximately 5.7%. The ends were cut back, 5 bases at V and 0 bases at J, with 20 bases in the middle. The CDR3 has 17 amino acids. The V gene's germline CDR1 is MNHEY and CDR2 SMNVEV (reference sequence). This specimen comes from a study of blood T cell repertoires in COVID-19. Study at large: There were acute and convalescent COVID-19 samples, and they came from the United States, Italy and Spain.

The chain joins TRBV27 to TRBJ2-7; maybe TRBD2 (5 bases). The clonotype comes from a man aged 60-69 years with acute or convalescent COVID-19. The source material was peripheral blood. The CDR3 coding sequence is TGTGCCAGCAGTCCCCAGAGGGCCCGACAATCCTCCTACGAGCAGTACTTC. Protein sequence: CASSPQRARQSSYEQYF.